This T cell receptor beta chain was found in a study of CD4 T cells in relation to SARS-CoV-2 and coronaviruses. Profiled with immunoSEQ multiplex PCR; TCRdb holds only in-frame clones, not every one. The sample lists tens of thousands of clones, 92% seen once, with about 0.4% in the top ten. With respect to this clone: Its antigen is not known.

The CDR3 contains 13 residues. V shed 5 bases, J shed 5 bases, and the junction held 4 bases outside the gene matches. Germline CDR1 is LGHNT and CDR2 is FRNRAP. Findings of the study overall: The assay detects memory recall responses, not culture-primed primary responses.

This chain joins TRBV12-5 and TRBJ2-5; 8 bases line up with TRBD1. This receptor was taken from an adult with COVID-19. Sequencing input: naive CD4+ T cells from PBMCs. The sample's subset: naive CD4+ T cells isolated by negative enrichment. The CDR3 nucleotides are TGTGCTAGTGGTACGGGACAGGCGGAGACCCAGTACTTC. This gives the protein CASGTGQAETQYF. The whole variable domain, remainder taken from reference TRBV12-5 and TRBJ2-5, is DARVTQTPRHKVTEMGQEVTMRCQPILGHNTVFWYRQTMMQGLELLAYFRNRAPLDDSGMPKDRFSAEMPDATLATLKIQPSEPRDSAVYFCASGTGQAETQYFGPGTRLLVL.